The 26 T cell receptor beta chains below all came from one sample that was sequenced in a study of cytomegalovirus exposure and HLA in healthy donors. The PCR had 60 Vbeta and 13 Jbeta primers. TCRdb keeps only in-frame clones here, not all; method: immunoSEQ multiplex PCR. Seen here are about 120,000 clones, around 77% observed once, and the top ten hold around 3.5%. The sequencing input was PBMCs. The receptors stem from a human donor in good health.

V is TRBV5-5 and J is TRBJ2-5; D is possibly TRBD1 (6 bases). The V and J ends lost 5 bases and 3 bases respectively, with 11 bases between them. The germline gives CDR1 SGHKS, CDR2 YYEKEE (reference sequence). This CDR3 has 13 residues. The CDR3 DNA reads as TGTGCCAGCAGGAAACCAGGGGAAGAGACCCAGTACTTC. Its translation is CASRKPGEETQYF.

The chain is built from TRBV15 and TRBJ1-3, with 9 bases aligning to TRBD1. V was pared by 0 bases and J by 4 bases, with 7 bases of the junction left unmatched. The CDR3 has 17 amino acids. Germline CDR1 is LNHNV and CDR2 is YYDKDF (reference sequence). The CDR3 region has the DNA TGTGCCACCAGCAGAGAGTTTGGACAGGGGATCGGAAACACCATATATTTT. Encoded protein: CATSREFGQGIGNTIYF.

V and J are TRBV6-6 and TRBJ1-5; 8 bases line up with TRBD1. Germline lookup yields CDR1 MNHNY and CDR2 SVGAGI (reference sequence). The CDR3 has 14 residues. V was clipped by 5 bases and J by 3 bases; unmatched bases: 3. The CDR3 sequence: CASSRQGANQPQHF. The CDR3 DNA reads TGTGCCAGCAGTCGCCAGGGGGCCAATCAGCCCCAGCATTTT.

The rearrangement uses TRBV10-2 and TRBJ2-3; the match to TRBD2 covers 10 bases. Germline V lookup: CDR1 WSHSY, CDR2 SAAADI. Losses at the gene ends were 8 bases for V and 1 base for J; bases not matched to a gene: 6. This CDR3 region has 15 residues. The CDR3 DNA is TGCGCCAGCGGGGCCGGGACTAGCGGCACAGATACGCAGTATTTT. Amino acids: CASGAGTSGTDTQYF.

This chain uses TRBV2 with TRBJ2-5, with a possible D match to TRBD1 (6 bases). The V gene lost 6 bases and the J gene lost 5 bases, with 19 bases spanning the gap. Germline CDR1 reads SNHLY; CDR2 reads FYNNEI. The CDR3 covers 15 residues. The CDR3 loop reads CASRYTPTGGETQYF. CDR3 coding DNA: TGTGCCAGCAGGTATACTCCGACAGGCGGGGAGACCCAGTACTTC.

This chain uses TRBV18 with TRBJ2-3, with TRBD1 matching 9 bases. CDR3 length: 17 amino acids. Per the germline V gene, CDR1 is KGHSH and CDR2 is LQKENI. With 4 bases clipped from V and 4 bases from J, the junction kept 12 bases outside the gene matches. CDR3 region: CASSQSTGGKTSDTQYF. The CDR3 region has the DNA TGTGCCAGCTCACAGTCTACAGGGGGCAAAACTTCAGATACGCAGTATTTT. The full variable domain, in which reference TRBV18 and TRBJ2-3 provide the parts outside the CDR3, is NAGVMQNPRHLVRRRGQEARLRCSPMKGHSHVYWYRQLPEEGLKFMVYLQKENIIDESGMPKERFSAEFPKEGPSILRIQQVVRGDSAAYFCASSQSTGGKTSDTQYFGPGTRLTVL.

This clone was found a few times. This rearrangement joins TRBV9 to TRBJ1-2, with D perhaps matching TRBD1 (6 bases). The germline CDR1 and CDR2 sequences are SGDLS and YYNGEE. The CDR3 contains 15 residues. V shed 3 bases and J shed 3 bases, with 15 bases lying between them. The DNA for the CDR3 is TGTGCCAGCAGCGACACCCCCACAGGGTACTATGGCTACACCTTC. Translated, it gives CASSDTPTGYYGYTF.

The V gene is TRBV28, the J gene TRBJ2-7; 9 bases are a match to TRBD1. The CDR3 has 15 amino acids. The germline V gene has CDR1 MDHEN and CDR2 SYDVKM. V was clipped by 8 bases and J by 3 bases; unmatched bases: 11. Here the CDR3 DNA reads TGTGCCAGCCATTCAAGGGGACAGGGCGGCTACGAGCAGTACTTC. Residues: CASHSRGQGGYEQYF. The entire variable domain, with the rest obtained from reference TRBV28 and TRBJ2-7, is as follows: DVKVTQSSRYLVKRTGEKVFLECVQDMDHENMFWYRQDPGLGLRLIYFSYDVKMKEKGDIPEGYSVSREKKERFSLILESASTNQTSMYLCASHSRGQGGYEQYFGPGTRLTVT.

This clone was detected only once. The J gene is TRBJ2-1, the V gene TRBV7-3, with D tentatively TRBD1 (5 bases). The CDR3 is 15 residues long. V lost 0 bases to trimming and J lost 1 base, with 7 bases between them. The germline V gene has CDR1 SGHTA and CDR2 FQGTGA. Here the CDR3 reads CASSLTGASYNEQFF. CDR3 coding DNA: TGTGCCAGCAGCTTAACAGGGGCTTCCTACAATGAGCAGTTCTTC.

The V gene is TRBV7-9, the J gene TRBJ2-7; the match to TRBD1 covers 8 bases. Unmatched junction bases numbered 11, after V lost 5 bases and J lost 2 bases. The CDR3 runs 16 residues. Germline V gene sequence: CDR1 SEHNR, CDR2 FQNEAQ (reference sequence). This CDR3 is CASSPLQGVGTYEQYF. CDR3 in DNA: TGTGCCAGCAGCCCTTTACAGGGGGTCGGGACCTACGAGCAGTACTTC. The full variable domain, with the rest looked up from reference TRBV7-9 and TRBJ2-7, is DTGVSQNPRHKITKRGQNVTFRCDPISEHNRLYWYRQTLGQGPEFLTYFQNEAQLEKSRLLSDRFSAERPKGSFSTLEIQRTEQGDSAMYLCASSPLQGVGTYEQYFGPGTRLTVT.

The chain joins TRBV18 to TRBJ2-1, with no clear D. This CDR3 comprises 15 residues. Trimming cost V 3 bases and J 0 bases, with 9 bases left between them. Germline lookup yields CDR1 KGHSH and CDR2 LQKENI. CDR3 bases: TGTGCCAGCTCACCTACGCGGAGCTCCTACAATGAGCAGTTCTTC. Protein: CASSPTRSSYNEQFF.

This chain links TRBV2 with TRBJ2-7; TRBD1 agrees at 8 bases. This CDR3 spans 14 amino acids. Trimming removed 6 bases from V and 3 bases from J; junction bases left unmatched: 7. CDR1 and CDR2 (germline): SNHLY, FYNNEI. CDR3 sequence reads: CASRDRVLGYEQYF. The CDR3 DNA follows: TGTGCCAGCAGGGACAGGGTACTCGGCTACGAGCAGTACTTC. Combining the CDR3 with reference TRBV2 and TRBJ2-7 gives the whole variable domain EPEVTQTPSHQVTQMGQEVILRCVPISNHLYFYWYRQILGQKVEFLVSFYNNEISEKSEIFDDQFSVERPDGSNFTLKIRSTKLEDSAMYFCASRDRVLGYEQYFGPGTRLTVT.

The V and J genes are TRBV27 and TRBJ2-1; D possibly corresponds to TRBD1 (5 bases). Trimming removed 3 bases at V and 9 bases at J, with 15 bases between. The CDR3 length is 14 residues. From germline, CDR1 is MNHEY and CDR2 SMNVEV (reference sequence). The CDR3 reads CASSLARAYVEQFF. CDR3 in DNA: TGTGCCAGCAGTTTGGCCAGGGCGTACGTTGAGCAGTTCTTC.

The chain couples TRBV7-9 to TRBJ2-7; D may be TRBD2 (5 bases). The CDR3 runs 14 residues. Trimming stripped 4 bases from V and 5 bases from J, with 15 bases between. The germline CDR1 and CDR2 sequences are SEHNR and FQNEAQ (reference sequence). The CDR3 sequence: CASSSQKDGNEQYF. The CDR3 DNA follows: TGTGCCAGCAGCTCGCAAAAGGACGGGAACGAGCAGTACTTC.

The gene calls are TRBV11-2 and TRBJ2-1; 7 bases fit TRBD2. Germline CDR1 SGHAT, CDR2 FQNNGV. There are 16 residues in the CDR3. J was trimmed by 6 bases and V by 5 bases; bases with no gene match: 13. CDR3 protein: CASSVSRAGVINEQFF. The CDR3, as DNA: TGTGCCAGCAGCGTTAGTCGGGCGGGAGTTATCAATGAGCAGTTCTTC. The full variable domain, rest sourced from reference TRBV11-2 and TRBJ2-1, is EAGVAQSPRYKIIEKRQSVAFWCNPISGHATLYWYQQILGQGPKLLIQFQNNGVVDDSQLPKDRFSAERLKGVDSTLKIQPAKLEDSAVYLCASSVSRAGVINEQFFGPGTRLTVL.

This rearrangement joins TRBV7-9 to TRBJ2-7, with TRBD2 matching over 8 bases. The length of the CDR3 is 15 residues. V dropped 1 base and J dropped 6; count of bases not matched to a gene: 8. CDR1 is SEHNR, CDR2 FQNEAQ, per germline (reference sequence). CDR3 loop: CASSLDGLARAEQYF. CDR3 in DNA: TGTGCCAGCAGCTTAGACGGACTAGCAAGGGCCGAGCAGTACTTC.

V and J are TRBV5-5 and TRBJ2-7; 8 nucleotides align to TRBD2. This CDR3 comprises 15 residues. J gave up 6 bases and V 0 bases, and 8 bases lay outside the gene matches. CDR1 and CDR2 from the germline V gene are SGHKS and YYEKEE (reference sequence). Here the CDR3 DNA reads TGTGCCAGCAGCTTGGGCGGGGGGCCGGGCGTCGAGCAGTACTTC. It translates to CASSLGGGPGVEQYF.

This rearrangement joins TRBV5-4 to TRBJ2-7; perhaps TRBD1 as D (6 bases). V lost 0 bases and J 0 bases, leaving 13 bases between the germline ends. The CDR3 sequence is 16 residues long. The V gene's germline CDR1 is SGHNT and CDR2 YYREEE (reference sequence). The CDR3, as DNA: TGTGCCAGCAGCTTGGAATCGGCACAGGGCTCCTACGAGCAGTACTTC. Protein product: CASSLESAQGSYEQYF.

The chain carries TRBV29-1 and TRBJ2-7; D might be TRBD2 (6 bases). CDR1 and CDR2 (germline): SQVTM, ANQGSEA. The CDR3 extends over 13 amino acids. Trimming took 5 bases from V and 3 from J, leaving 14 bases between them. The CDR3 loop is CSVTLVGGYEQYF. The CDR3 bases are TGCAGCGTTACACTCGTGGGGGGCTACGAGCAGTACTTC.

The chain is built from TRBV4-1 and TRBJ1-3; D ambiguous. There are 16 residues in the CDR3. The ends were cut back, 1 base at V and 0 bases at J, with 10 bases in the middle. CDR1 and CDR2 from the germline V gene are MGHRA and YSYEKL. CDR3 sequence reads: CASSQGDSYSGNTIYF. The CDR3 DNA reads TGCGCCAGCAGCCAAGGTGACTCCTACTCTGGAAACACCATATATTTT.

V and J are TRBV28 and TRBJ2-2, with D hard to call. CDR1 and CDR2 from the germline V gene are MDHEN and SYDVKM. Trimming shortened V by 6 bases and J by 2 bases, and 7 bases separated the two germline ends. This CDR3 contains 13 residues. Here the CDR3 reads CASSLVNTGELFF. CDR3 in DNA: TGTGCCAGCAGCCTCGTAAACACCGGGGAGCTGTTTTTT. The variable domain in full, with the rest retrieved from reference TRBV28 and TRBJ2-2, is DVKVTQSSRYLVKRTGEKVFLECVQDMDHENMFWYRQDPGLGLRLIYFSYDVKMKEKGDIPEGYSVSREKKERFSLILESASTNQTSMYLCASSLVNTGELFFGEGSRLTVL.

The chain uses TRBV19 and TRBJ1-2, with D possibly being TRBD1 (5 bases). The CDR3 extends over 11 amino acids. Deletions cut 1 base from V and 13 bases from J, with 10 bases between. Per the germline V gene, CDR1 is LNHDA and CDR2 is SQIVND (reference sequence). This CDR3 reads CASSIVGGRTF. As DNA, the CDR3 is TGTGCCAGTAGTATAGTGGGGGGACGCACCTTC.

The CDR3 sequence: CASTGLEWVERNEKLFF. The CDR3 DNA is TGTGCCAGCACGGGGTTAGAGTGGGTTGAGAGGAATGAAAAACTGTTTTTT. This chain connects TRBV28 to TRBJ1-4; unclear D gene. There are 17 residues in the CDR3. Germline V gives CDR1 MDHEN, CDR2 SYDVKM. Trimming took 7 bases from V and 5 from J, leaving 23 bases between them.

This chain links TRBV30 with TRBJ1-5, with TRBD1 matching 7 bases. V was clipped by 4 bases and J by 4 bases; unmatched bases: 4. The CDR3 has 13 amino acids. The V gene's germline CDR1 is GTSNPN and CDR2 SVGIG (reference sequence). This CDR3 reads CAWTSGGNQPQHF. The CDR3 DNA is TGTGCCTGGACCTCAGGGGGGAATCAGCCCCAGCATTTT. The full variable domain, with the rest looked up from reference TRBV30 and TRBJ1-5, is SQTIHQWPATLVQPVGSPLSLECTVEGTSNPNLYWYRQAAGRGLQLLFYSVGIGQISSEVPQNLSASRPQDRQFILSSKKLLLSDSGFYLCAWTSGGNQPQHFGDGTRLSIL.

The chain recombines TRBV5-4 with TRBJ2-7, with 12 nucleotides matching TRBD2. With 4 bases clipped from V and 3 bases from J, the junction kept 5 bases outside the gene matches. The CDR3 consists of 15 residues. Germline loops: CDR1 SGHNT, CDR2 YYREEE (reference sequence). The CDR3: CASSLPTSGSYEQYF. CDR3 DNA: TGTGCCAGCAGCCTTCCGACTAGCGGGAGCTACGAGCAGTACTTC.

V and J are TRBV7-8 and TRBJ2-7; tentative D call: TRBD2 (6 bases). The ends were cut back, 5 bases at V and 3 bases at J, with 14 bases in the middle. Germline-derived CDR1 and CDR2 are SGHVS and FQNEAQ. CDR3 size: 14 residues. DNA of the CDR3: TGTGCCAGCAGCGCGCGGACGGGGGACTACGAGCAGTACTTC. Translation: CASSARTGDYEQYF.